What follows are 11 T cell receptor beta chains derived from one specimen sequenced in a study of T cells in Graves' hyperthyroidism and ophthalmopathy. Template material for amplifying TCR beta CDR3 regions consisted of RNA transcripts. The HTBI primer set drove a first-round RT-PCR of the TCR CDR3. One entry per CDR3 protein, called by TCRdb with MiXCR from the multiplex PCR reads. Among 300,000 to 400,000 distinct CDR3 sequences listed, more than 12% were seen once. Source material: blood. These receptors all come from a woman in her twenties or thirties with Graves' ophthalmopathy.

The chain recombines TRBV29-1 with TRBJ2-2; D may be TRBD1 (7 bases). Germline V gene data show CDR1 as SQVTM and CDR2 as ANQGSEA. CDR3 length: 16 residues. V lost 1 base, J lost 4 bases, and 16 bases lay in between. CDR3 amino acids: CSVEGRRGLGTGELFF. The CDR3 coding sequence is TGCAGCGTTGAAGGCCGGAGGGGGCTAGGCACCGGGGAGCTGTTTTTT.

This clonotype was observed at least ten times. The V call is TRBV30, the J call TRBJ1-5; 9 bases line up with TRBD1. This CDR3 comprises 19 residues. From germline, CDR1 is GTSNPN and CDR2 SVGIG (reference sequence). Unmatched junction bases numbered 19, after V lost 5 bases and J lost 2 bases. The CDR3 loop is CAWGKPGQGFFSGNQPQHF. The CDR3 nucleotides read TGTGCCTGGGGGAAACCGGGACAGGGCTTTTTTTCCGGCAATCAGCCCCAGCATTTT.

A few counts support this clonotype. The chain uses TRBV24-1 and TRBJ1-2; 8 bases agree with TRBD1. Germline V gives CDR1 KGHDR, CDR2 SFDVKD. The CDR3 is 14 amino acids. With 7 bases clipped from V and 1 base from J, the junction kept 4 bases outside the gene matches. The CDR3 sequence is CATRPGGYNYGYTF. CDR3 DNA sequence: TGTGCCACCAGGCCAGGGGGCTATAACTATGGCTACACCTTC.

The chain is built from TRBV7-2 and TRBJ2-6; no clear D gene. CDR1 and CDR2 (germline): SGHTA, FQGNSA. The CDR3 runs 15 residues. Between the trimmed V and J ends, which lost 1 base and 2 bases, there was a span of 6 bases. CDR3 sequence (DNA): TGTGCCAGCAGCTTAGAAAGGACTGGGGCCAACGTCCTGACTTTC. The encoded protein is CASSLERTGANVLTF.

This chain joins TRBV24-1 and TRBJ2-3, with D possibly matching TRBD1 (6 bases). The germline CDR1 and CDR2 sequences are KGHDR and SFDVKD. V was cut by 2 bases and J by 8 bases, with 16 bases left in between. The CDR3 is made up of 15 amino acids. This chain's CDR3 is CATSDSGQGTRTQYF. The CDR3 DNA reads TGTGCCACCAGTGATTCCGGGCAGGGGACCCGTACGCAGTATTTT.

This clonotype was seen at least ten times. The J gene is TRBJ1-1, the V gene TRBV6-1; D gene unclear. The CDR3 runs 14 residues. Germline V CDR1 and CDR2: MNHNS, SASEGT. Trimming removed 3 bases at V and 11 bases at J, with 19 bases between. The CDR3 DNA sequence: TGTGCCAGCAGTGATTGGGGAAGCCTAATTGGGGCTTTCTTT. This encodes CASSDWGSLIGAFF.

In its sample, this clonotype was seen many times. The CDR3 DNA follows: TGTGCCAGCAGTTATTCCTACAGGGGAGACTCACCCCTCCACTTT. Protein: CASSYSYRGDSPLHF. The chain joins TRBV6-5 to TRBJ1-6, with 7 bases that match TRBD1. The V segment lost 3 bases and the J segment 10 bases; nucleotides outside the gene matches: 9. The CDR3 is 15 amino acids. CDR1 and CDR2 from the germline V gene are MNHEY and SVGAGI.

This clonotype appeared a single time. This may come from a read error, since a much larger clone is one base off. J is TRBJ1-2 and V is TRBV29-1, with unresolved D. The CDR3 is 13 residues long. The V and J ends lost 3 bases and 5 bases respectively, with 13 bases between them. From germline, CDR1 is SQVTM and CDR2 ANQGSEA. CDR3 in amino acids: CSVDEGFGYGYTF. As DNA, the CDR3 is TGCAGCGTTGATGAGGGATTCGGATATGGCTACACCTTC.

This clonotype was found a few times. A read error may explain this, as a much larger clone is one base away. The chain is built from TRBV14 and TRBJ2-2; D not certain. The CDR3 runs to 14 residues. Germline-derived CDR1 and CDR2 are SGHDN and FVKESK. The DNA for the CDR3 is TGTGCCGGCAGCCACCTATCCCACACCGGGGAGCTGTTTTTT. Amino acids: CAGSHLSHTGELFF. Variable domain in full (rest from reference TRBV14 and TRBJ2-2): EAGVTQFPSHSVIEKGQTVTLRCDPISGHDNLYWYRRVMGKEIKFLLHFVKESKQDESGMPNNRFLAERTGGTYSTLKVQPAELEDSGVYFCAGSHLSHTGELFFGEGSRLTVL.

The sample holds many counts of this clonotype. This chain connects TRBV7-9 to TRBJ2-3; D not certain. The V end lost 5 bases, the J end lost 1 base, and 10 bases lay between the germline ends. The CDR3 covers 14 residues. Germline assignment: CDR1 SEHNR and CDR2 FQNEAQ (reference sequence). The CDR3 DNA sequence: TGTGCCAGCAGCCCGCTCAGCCGCACAGATACGCAGTATTTT. Translating it yields CASSPLSRTDTQYF.

Many counts were recorded for this clonotype. Mismatch with germline at one junction end may stem from a read error. This chain links TRBV12-3 or TRBV12-4 with TRBJ2-3, with D perhaps TRBD1 (5 bases). CDR3 size: 12 residues. The CDR3 bases are TGTGCCAGCAGCTTAGGGGCAGATACGCAGTATTTT. Translated: CASSLGADTQYF.